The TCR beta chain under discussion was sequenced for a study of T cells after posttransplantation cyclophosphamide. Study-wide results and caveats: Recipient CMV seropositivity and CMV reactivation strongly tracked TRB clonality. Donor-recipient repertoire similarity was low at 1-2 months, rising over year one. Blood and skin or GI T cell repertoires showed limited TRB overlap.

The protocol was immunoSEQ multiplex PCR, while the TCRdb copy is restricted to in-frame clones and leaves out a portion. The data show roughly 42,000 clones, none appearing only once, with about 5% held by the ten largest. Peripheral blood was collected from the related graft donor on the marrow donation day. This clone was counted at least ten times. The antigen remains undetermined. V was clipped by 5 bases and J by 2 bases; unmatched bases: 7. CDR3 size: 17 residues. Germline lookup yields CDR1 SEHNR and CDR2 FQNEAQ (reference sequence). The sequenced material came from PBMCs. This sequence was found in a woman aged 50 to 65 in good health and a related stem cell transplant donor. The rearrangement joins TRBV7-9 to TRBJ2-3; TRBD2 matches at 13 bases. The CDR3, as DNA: TGTGCCAGCAGCCCAGGGACTAGCGGGGAGAACACAGATACGCAGTATTTT. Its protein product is CASSPGTSGENTDTQYF.